These T cell receptor beta chains were read from a single sample in a study of blood T cell repertoires in COVID-19. TCRdb's copy holds only in-frame clones and misses some; the assay was immunoSEQ multiplex PCR. The profile shows 30,000 or so clones, around 87% of them singletons. The specimen sequenced was peripheral blood. These receptors were obtained from a man in his sixties with active COVID-19. CDR3s include the opening cysteine and the closing phenylalanine or tryptophan. Fields, in order: D gene, clone size, J gene, V gene, CDR3 protein, CDR3 DNA. The D gene is left open where the match is weak. Clone size appears in some rows only: once, few, many, or a class for an expanded clone.

TRBD1,.,TRBJ2-3,TRBV7-2,CASSLEARGLGTDTQYF,TGTGCCAGCAGCTTAGAGGCAAGGGGGCTGGGGACAGATACGCAGTATTTT
.,.,TRBJ1-3,TRBV6-5,CASSSSGLHSGNTIYF,TGTGCCAGCAGTTCCTCGGGGCTACACTCTGGAAACACCATATATTTT
.,.,TRBJ1-2,TRBV6-2/TRBV6-3,CASSHGQGYYGYTF,TGTGCCAGCAGTCACGGGCAGGGATACTATGGCTACACCTTC
TRBD2,.,TRBJ2-5,TRBV27,CASSLSMRAGGPQTQYF,TGTGCCAGCAGTTTATCGATGAGAGCGGGAGGGCCGCAGACCCAGTACTTC
TRBD1,.,TRBJ2-7,TRBV23-1,CASSPPTGEAYEQYF,TGCGCCAGCAGTCCCCCGACAGGGGAAGCCTACGAGCAGTACTTC
.,.,TRBJ1-6,TRBV15,CATSRDLGTLHF,TGTGCCACCAGCAGAGATCTAGGCACCCTCCACTTT
.,few,TRBJ1-2,TRBV6-4,CASTCVVHPPGYGYTF,TGTGCCAGCACCTGCGTGGTCCACCCTCCCGGGTATGGCTACACCTTC
.,.,TRBJ1-2,TRBV19,CASTTNEGGRTF,TGTGCCAGTACTACGAACGAGGGAGGGCGCACCTTC
TRBD2,.,TRBJ2-3,TRBV30,CAWNIGLAASTDTQYF,TGTGCCTGGAATATAGGACTAGCGGCTAGCACAGATACGCAGTATTTT
.,few,TRBJ1-6,TRBV4-2,CASSQVEYSPLHF,TGTGCCAGCAGCCAAGTTGAGTATTCACCCCTCCACTTT
.,.,TRBJ1-2,TRBV30,CAWSTQGNGYTF,TGTGCCTGGAGTACCCAGGGAAACGGCTACACCTTC
.,.,TRBJ2-7,TRBV2,CASLPTPGSYEQYF,TGTGCCAGCCTTCCAACTCCAGGAAGTTACGAGCAGTACTTC
.,.,TRBJ2-1,TRBV11-1,CASSFDRPNEQFF,TGTGCCAGCAGTTTCGACAGACCCAATGAGCAGTTCTTC
.,.,TRBJ1-2,TRBV12-3/TRBV12-4,CASSFRDKGYTF,TGTGCCAGCAGTTTCCGAGACAAAGGCTACACCTTC
TRBD2,.,TRBJ2-3,TRBV19,CASSIFLGLALTDTQYF,TGTGCCAGTAGTATCTTCCTGGGACTAGCGTTAACAGATACGCAGTATTTT
TRBD1,.,TRBJ1-3,TRBV29-1,CSATGTGRIGGNTIYF,TGCAGCGCTACCGGGACAGGGAGGATCGGTGGAAACACCATATATTTT
.,.,TRBJ1-3,TRBV7-2,CASSLGTHSGNTIYF,TGTGCCAGCAGCTTAGGGACACACTCTGGAAACACCATATATTTT
.,once,TRBJ2-7,TRBV2,CASSESSPGDEQYF,TGTGCCAGCAGTGAATCTAGCCCCGGAGACGAGCAGTACTTC
.,.,TRBJ2-5,TRBV7-2,CASSQGLGGETQYF,TGTGCCAGCAGCCAAGGACTAGGGGGGGAGACCCAGTACTTC
TRBD1,.,TRBJ1-2,TRBV19,CASSRNPSTGGYGYTF,TGTGCCAGTAGTAGAAACCCGTCAACAGGGGGCTATGGCTACACCTTC
.,.,TRBJ1-1,TRBV5-1,CASSLGVAGDTEAFF,TGCGCCAGCAGCTTGGGAGTTGCAGGGGACACTGAAGCTTTCTTT
TRBD2,.,TRBJ2-1,TRBV6-1,CASSELAGGYNEQFF,TGTGCCAGCAGTGAACTGGCGGGGGGTTACAATGAGCAGTTCTTC
.,once,TRBJ2-1,TRBV5-1,CASSSQAVYNEQFF,TGCGCCAGCAGCTCCCAAGCGGTCTACAATGAGCAGTTCTTC
.,.,TRBJ2-1,TRBV19,CASSMMAGLYNEQFF,TGTGCCAGTAGTATGATGGCGGGCCTATACAATGAGCAGTTCTTC
TRBD1,.,TRBJ1-6,TRBV4-3,CASSQIDRDNSPLHF,TGCGCCAGCAGCCAAATCGACAGGGATAATTCACCCCTCCACTTT
.,.,TRBJ1-1,TRBV21-1,CASSKVGTGATEAFF,.
TRBD2,.,TRBJ2-1,TRBV5-4,CASSLGSSGGFYEQFF,TGTGCCAGCAGCTTGGGGTCTAGCGGGGGGTTCTATGAGCAGTTCTTC
TRBD1,.,TRBJ1-1,TRBV18,CASSITGTGWRMNTEAFF,TGTGCCAGCTCAATCACCGGGACAGGGTGGAGAATGAACACTGAAGCTTTCTTT
TRBD1,.,TRBJ1-6,TRBV3-1/TRBV3-2,CASSQGQGANPPLHF,TGTGCCAGCAGCCAAGGACAGGGAGCAAATCCACCCCTCCACTTT
.,.,TRBJ1-6,TRBV6-6,CASTLDSFYNSPLHF,TGTGCCAGCACCCTCGACAGCTTTTATAATTCACCCCTCCACTTT
.,.,TRBJ2-3,TRBV5-1,CASRSGSTDTQYF,TGCGCCAGCAGATCGGGGAGCACAGATACGCAGTATTTT
TRBD2,few,TRBJ2-1,TRBV7-8,CASSAGLGSGGVEQFF,TGTGCCAGCAGCGCCGGACTGGGTAGCGGGGGTGTTGAGCAGTTCTTC
.,.,TRBJ2-1,TRBV7-3,CASSLTLLEPKQFF,TGTGCCAGCAGCTTAACACTACTAGAGCCCAAACAGTTCTTC
.,.,TRBJ1-1,TRBV6-5,CASSLQGWGQTEAFF,TGTGCCAGCAGTCTCCAGGGTTGGGGTCAGACTGAAGCTTTCTTT
.,.,TRBJ2-2,TRBV19,CASSMERANTGELFF,TGTGCCAGTAGTATGGAGAGGGCGAACACCGGGGAGCTGTTTTTT
.,.,TRBJ2-7,TRBV6-6,CASSYSRAGSSYEQYF,TGTGCCAGCAGTTACTCGAGGGCCGGGAGCTCCTACGAGCAGTACTTC
.,.,TRBJ2-5,TRBV5-6,CASSLFEETQYF,TGTGCCAGCAGCTTGTTCGAAGAGACCCAGTACTTC
TRBD1,.,TRBJ1-2,TRBV2,CASSAGRGQHGYTF,TGTGCCAGCAGTGCTGGCAGGGGGCAACATGGCTACACCTTC
.,.,TRBJ2-7,TRBV7-9,CASSPAQGGSYEQYF,TGTGCCAGCAGCCCCGCGCAGGGGGGCTCCTACGAGCAGTACTTC
TRBD1,.,TRBJ1-5,TRBV19,CASSRGQGANNQPQHF,TGTGCCAGTAGTAGAGGACAGGGGGCGAACAATCAGCCCCAGCATTTT
.,.,TRBJ2-1,TRBV11-2,CASSPRPYNEQFF,TGTGCCAGCAGCCCCAGGCCCTACAATGAGCAGTTCTTC